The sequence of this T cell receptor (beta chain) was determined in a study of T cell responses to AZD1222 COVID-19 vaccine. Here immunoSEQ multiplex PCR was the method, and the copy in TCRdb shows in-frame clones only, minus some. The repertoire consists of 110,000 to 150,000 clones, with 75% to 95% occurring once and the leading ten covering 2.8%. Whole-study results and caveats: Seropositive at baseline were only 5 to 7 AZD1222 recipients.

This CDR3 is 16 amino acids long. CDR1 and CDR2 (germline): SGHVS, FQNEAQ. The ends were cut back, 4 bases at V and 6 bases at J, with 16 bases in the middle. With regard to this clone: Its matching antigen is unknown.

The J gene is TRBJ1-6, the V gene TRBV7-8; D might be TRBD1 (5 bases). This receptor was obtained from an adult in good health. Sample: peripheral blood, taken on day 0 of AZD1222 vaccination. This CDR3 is CASSSSQQALNSPLHF. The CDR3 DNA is TGTGCCAGCAGCTCAAGCCAACAGGCCCTTAATTCACCCCTCCACTTT.